This TCR beta chain came from a study of T cell changes during pregnancy in multiple sclerosis (dated by TCRdb to the late 2010s). At the level of the whole study: Changes in the T cell repertoire over the course of pregnancy were examined in this study in women with multiple sclerosis.

The library was obtained by the immunoSEQ multiplex PCR assay. TCRdb limited this immuneACCESS table to in-frame rearrangements with V and J called. A share of clones is missing; checked studies link under half to unresolved V genes, and the rest is unexplained. The sample table holds about 50,000 clones, of which about 93% were seen once. The ten largest clones represent about 0.4% of the sample. On this clone itself: Its binding antigen is unknown. Per-base quality was not reported, and no clone a single base away is much larger than it.

The CDR3 spans 15 residues, from the cysteine through the phenylalanine. The read is trimmed to its CDR3 DNA, 45 bases read in frame from base 1. For this chain, trimming is 6 bases at the V end and 0 bases at the J end, and the number of junction bases without a gene match is 7. Based on the germline V gene, the CDR1 and CDR2 sequences are KGHSH and LQKENI. The chain is encoded by TRBV18 joined to TRBJ1-1; 7 bases in the middle match TRBD1. This specimen was CD4+ T cells from peripheral blood mononuclear cells, taken after pregnancy. This TCR came from a female donor with multiple sclerosis, enrolled in a pregnancy study. CDR3 reads: CASSPDRDMNTEAFF. The nucleotide sequence reads as follows: TGTGCCAGCTCCCCCGACAGGGATATGAACACTGAAGCTTTCTTT.